The T cell receptor beta chain under discussion was sequenced for a study of cytomegalovirus exposure and HLA in healthy donors. V lost 4 bases and J 8 bases, leaving 14 bases between the germline ends. The CDR3 loop spans 13 amino acids. Germline V gene lookup returns CDR1 SGHVS and CDR2 FQNEAQ. The method was immunoSEQ multiplex PCR; TCRdb's version includes in-frame clones alone and lacks a portion of them. The data contain approximately 270,000 clones, about 90% of them singletons. V usage is TRBV7-8 and J usage is TRBJ1-2; possible D gene TRBD1, 5 bases. This clonotype originated in a man aged 18 to 29 in good health and CMV-seropositive. The sequencing input was PBMCs. The CDR3 region is CASSSGTLRGYTF. In nucleotides, the CDR3 is TGTGCCAGCAGCTCAGGGACCCTGCGAGGCTACACCTTC.